This T cell receptor (beta chain) was retrieved from a study of neurological immune-mediated disorders. Overall study findings and caveats: Phylogenetic grouping placed 18 of 34 multiple sclerosis patients' repertoires in one related-CDR3 cluster, a possible signature. HTLV-1-associated myelopathy had the most TCR clonal expansion, while multiple sclerosis had the least, a level that fell below healthy controls.

V lost 0 bases to trimming and J lost 9 bases; unmatched junction nucleotides: 6. CDR3 length: 14 amino acids. The germline V gene has CDR1 SGHRS and CDR2 YFSETQ. Ten or more counts support this clonotype. Antigen unknown. The unsorted libraries had their origin in 2 million PBMCs stored at -80 C. Template-switch 5'RACE cDNA synthesis added a 10-nucleotide unique molecular identifier. TCRdb called the 5' RACE reads again in MiXCR, with one record for every CDR3 protein. The table includes about 46,000 distinct CDR3 sequences, around 2% detected once. This TCR was recovered from a woman aged 35 to 49 with multiple sclerosis. The sequenced sample consisted of PBMCs. The V gene is TRBV5-1, the J gene TRBJ2-1; 7 bases are a match to TRBD1. The CDR3 reads CASSLATGLIEQFF. Here the CDR3 DNA reads TGCGCCAGCAGCTTGGCGACAGGGTTGATTGAGCAGTTCTTC.